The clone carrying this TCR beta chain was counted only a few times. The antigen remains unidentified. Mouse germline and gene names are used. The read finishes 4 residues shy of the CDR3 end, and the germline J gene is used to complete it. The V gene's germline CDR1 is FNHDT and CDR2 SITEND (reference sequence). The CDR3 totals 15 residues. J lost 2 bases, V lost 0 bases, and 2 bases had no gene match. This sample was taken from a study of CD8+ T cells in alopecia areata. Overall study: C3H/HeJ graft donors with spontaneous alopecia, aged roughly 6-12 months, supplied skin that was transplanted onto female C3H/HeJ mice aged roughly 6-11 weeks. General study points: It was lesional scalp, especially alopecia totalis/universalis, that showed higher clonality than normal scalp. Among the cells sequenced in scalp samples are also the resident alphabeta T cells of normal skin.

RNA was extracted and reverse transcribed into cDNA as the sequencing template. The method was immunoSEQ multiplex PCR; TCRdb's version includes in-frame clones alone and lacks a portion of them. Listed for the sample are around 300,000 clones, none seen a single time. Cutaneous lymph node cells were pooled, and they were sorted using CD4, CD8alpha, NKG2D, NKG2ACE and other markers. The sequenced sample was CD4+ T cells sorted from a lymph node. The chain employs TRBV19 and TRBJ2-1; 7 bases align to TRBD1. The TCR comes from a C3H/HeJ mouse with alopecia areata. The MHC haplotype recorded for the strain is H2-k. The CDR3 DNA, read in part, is TGTGCCAGCAGTATAGCTCAGGGGGACTATGCT. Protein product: CASSIAQGDYA. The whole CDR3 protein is CASSIAQGDYAEQFF. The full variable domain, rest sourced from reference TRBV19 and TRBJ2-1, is GGIITQTPKFLIGQEGQKLTLKCQQNFNHDTMYWYRQDSGKGLRLIYYSITENDLQKGDLSEGYDASREKKSSFSLTVTSAQKNEMAVFLCASSIAQGDYAEQFFGPGTRLTVL.